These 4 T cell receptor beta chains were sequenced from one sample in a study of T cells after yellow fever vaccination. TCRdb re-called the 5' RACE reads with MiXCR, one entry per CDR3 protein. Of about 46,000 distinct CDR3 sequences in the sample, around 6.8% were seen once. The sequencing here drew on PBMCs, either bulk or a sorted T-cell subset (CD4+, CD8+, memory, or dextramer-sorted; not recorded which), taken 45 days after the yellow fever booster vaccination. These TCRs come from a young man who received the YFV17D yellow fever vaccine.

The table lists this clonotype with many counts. CDR3 region: CASEGSNTGELFF. Here the CDR3 DNA reads TGTGCCAGCGAGGGGTCGAACACCGGGGAGCTGTTTTTT. The V call is TRBV6-1, the J call TRBJ2-2; D is perhaps TRBD1 or TRBD2 (5 bases each). Deletions cut 8 bases from V and 0 bases from J, with 7 bases between. Germline V gene lookup returns CDR1 MNHNS and CDR2 SASEGT. The CDR3 covers 13 residues.

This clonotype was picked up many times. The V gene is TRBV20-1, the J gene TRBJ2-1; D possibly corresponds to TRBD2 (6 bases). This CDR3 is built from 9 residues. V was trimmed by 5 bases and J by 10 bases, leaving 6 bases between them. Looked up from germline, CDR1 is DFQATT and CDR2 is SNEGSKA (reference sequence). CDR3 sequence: CSAREEQFF. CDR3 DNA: TGCAGTGCTCGGGAGGAGCAGTTCTTC.

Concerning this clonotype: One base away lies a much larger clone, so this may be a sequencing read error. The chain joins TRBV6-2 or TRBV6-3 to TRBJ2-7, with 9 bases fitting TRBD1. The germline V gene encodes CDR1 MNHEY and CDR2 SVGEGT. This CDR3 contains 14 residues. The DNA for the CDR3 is TGTGCCACCGACCGGGGGACAGGGCACTACCAGCAGTACTTC. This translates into CATDRGTGHYQQYF.

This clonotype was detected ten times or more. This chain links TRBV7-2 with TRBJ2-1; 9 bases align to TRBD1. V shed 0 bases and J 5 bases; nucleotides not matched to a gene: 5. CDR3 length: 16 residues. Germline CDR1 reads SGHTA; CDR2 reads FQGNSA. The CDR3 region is CASSLAGTGFDNEQFF. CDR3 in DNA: TGTGCCAGCAGCTTAGCGGGGACAGGGTTCGACAATGAGCAGTTCTTC.